Listed here are 24 T cell receptor beta chains from one sample, sequenced in a study of blood T cell repertoires in COVID-19. The protocol was immunoSEQ multiplex PCR, while the TCRdb copy is restricted to in-frame clones and leaves out a portion. The table shows roughly 30,000 clones, with over 75% occurring only once. Input material: peripheral blood. The receptors originated from a human donor in a cohort sampled during active COVID-19.

This chain links TRBV30 with TRBJ2-7; a possible D gene is TRBD1 (5 bases). Trimming cost V 1 base and J 12 bases, with 13 bases left between them. CDR1 is GTSNPN, CDR2 SVGIG, per germline (reference sequence). The CDR3 is made up of 11 amino acids. CDR3 nucleotides: TGTGCCTGGAGTGGACCTCAGGGTTCGTACTTC. Amino acid sequence: CAWSGPQGSYF. The full variable domain, completed using reference TRBV30 and TRBJ2-7, is SQTIHQWPATLVQPVGSPLSLECTVEGTSNPNLYWYRQAAGRGLQLLFYSVGIGQISSEVPQNLSASRPQDRQFILSSKKLLLSDSGFYLCAWSGPQGSYFGPGTRLTVT.

V and J are TRBV2 and TRBJ2-7, with D possibly TRBD2 on 5 matching bases. Per germline, CDR1 SNHLY and CDR2 FYNNEI. CDR3 length equals 14 residues. Trimming left V 8 bases short and J 3 bases short, with 17 bases between. CDR3 bases: TGTGCCAGCTCGAGGGATCCCCGCTACTACGAGCAGTACTTC. Its protein is CASSRDPRYYEQYF.

This chain links TRBV4-3 with TRBJ2-7, with a possible D match to TRBD2 (5 bases). Germline V gives CDR1 LGHNA, CDR2 YSLEER. The CDR3 covers 13 residues. Trimming pared 0 bases from V and 5 bases from J, leaving 8 bases between. DNA for the CDR3: TGCGCCAGCAGCCAAGATTGGCGGGACGAGCAGTACTTC. As protein: CASSQDWRDEQYF.

This chain connects TRBV5-1 to TRBJ1-3; no clear D. Trimming stripped 4 bases from V and 0 bases from J, with 8 bases between. Germline V CDR1 and CDR2: SGHRS, YFSETQ. The CDR3 runs to 14 residues. In DNA form, the CDR3 reads TGCGCCAGCAGCCAGGCGGGCTCTGGAAACACCATATATTTT. This codes for CASSQAGSGNTIYF. Using reference TRBV5-1 and TRBJ1-3 for the parts outside the CDR3, the full variable domain is KAGVTQTPRYLIKTRGQQVTLSCSPISGHRSVSWYQQTPGQGLQFLFEYFSETQRNKGNFPGRFSGRQFSNSRSEMNVSTLELGDSALYLCASSQAGSGNTIYFGEGSWLTVV.

The chain couples TRBV7-2 to TRBJ2-2, with 9 bases aligning to TRBD2. CDR1 is SGHTA and CDR2 is FQGNSA in the germline V gene. With 4 bases clipped from V and 8 bases from J, the junction kept 8 bases outside the gene matches. The CDR3 has 15 amino acids. This CDR3 reads CASSSTSGLRGELFF. The CDR3 DNA is TGTGCCAGCAGCTCTACTAGCGGGCTCAGGGGGGAGCTGTTTTTT. Drawing the rest from reference TRBV7-2 and TRBJ2-2, the complete variable domain is GAGVSQSPSNKVTEKGKDVELRCDPISGHTALYWYRQSLGQGLEFLIYFQGNSAPDKSGLPSDRFSAERTGGSVSTLTIQRTQQEDSAVYLCASSSTSGLRGELFFGEGSRLTVL.

This chain uses TRBV27 with TRBJ1-1; possibly TRBD1 for D (6 bases). Looked up from germline, CDR1 is MNHEY and CDR2 is SMNVEV (reference sequence). CDR3 size: 16 residues. Trimming removed 2 bases at V and 4 bases at J, with 17 bases between. The CDR3 bases are TGTGCCAGCAGTTTAGCTACCCAATTCAGGGGCACTGAAGCTTTCTTT. Translating it yields CASSLATQFRGTEAFF.

This clone was counted only a few times. The rearrangement links TRBV6-2 or TRBV6-3 to TRBJ2-3; D might be TRBD2 (7 bases). This CDR3 region has 14 residues. The V and J ends lost 4 bases and 4 bases respectively, with 12 bases between them. The germline CDR1 and CDR2 sequences are MNHEY and SVGEGT. CDR3 DNA: TGTGCCAGCAGTTGGGGGGGGGCAGCAGATACGCAGTATTTT. Amino acid sequence: CASSWGGAADTQYF.

The chain combines TRBV4-1 with TRBJ2-1; TRBD1 is a possible D gene (6 bases). Trimming shortened V by 1 base and J by 6 bases, and 10 bases separated the two germline ends. The CDR3 covers 14 residues. The germline gives CDR1 MGHRA, CDR2 YSYEKL. CDR3 sequence: CASSQADRTNEQFF. CDR3 nucleotides: TGCGCCAGCAGCCAAGCAGACAGGACCAATGAGCAGTTCTTC.

The chain joins TRBV30 to TRBJ2-4; the D is unclear. The CDR3 is made up of 12 amino acids. V lost 0 bases to trimming and J lost 7 bases, with 7 bases between them. Germline V lookup: CDR1 GTSNPN, CDR2 SVGIG (reference sequence). CDR3 protein: CAWSVSGNIQYF. The CDR3 region has the DNA TGTGCCTGGAGTGTATCCGGGAACATTCAGTACTTC.

On this clone: Other DNA sequences in the same sample also yield this CDR3. V gene TRBV7-3 combines with J gene TRBJ1-1; a possible D gene is TRBD1 (5 bases). Trimming stripped 2 bases from V and 1 base from J, with 5 bases between. CDR1 SGHTA and CDR2 FQGTGA come from the germline V gene. This CDR3 is 13 amino acids long. CDR3 loop: CASSLGANTEAFF. CDR3 DNA sequence: TGTGCCAGCAGCTTAGGGGCGAACACTGAAGCTTTCTTT.

The rearrangement joins TRBV13 to TRBJ2-7, with unresolved D. Per germline, CDR1 PRHDT and CDR2 FYEKMQ (reference sequence). The CDR3 runs 12 residues. V was pared by 3 bases and J by 1 base, with 4 bases between. The CDR3 protein is CASSFRSYEQYF. CDR3 coding DNA: TGTGCCAGCAGCTTCAGATCCTACGAGCAGTACTTC.

This clone was observed a few times. The chain has TRBV19 and TRBJ1-5, with TRBD1 matching 7 bases. This CDR3 contains 15 residues. Germline V gene sequence: CDR1 LNHDA, CDR2 SQIVND (reference sequence). The trim removed 3 bases at V and 2 bases at J, leaving 4 bases unmatched. The CDR3 sequence: CASSIRGLGNQPQHF. In DNA, the CDR3 is TGTGCCAGTAGTATTAGGGGGCTCGGCAATCAGCCCCAGCATTTT.

The chain uses TRBV9 and TRBJ2-2; no clear D gene. The CDR3 contains 15 residues. Germline CDR1 and CDR2: SGDLS and YYNGEE. The V gene lost 4 bases and the J gene lost 2 bases, with 12 bases spanning the gap. Written as DNA, the CDR3 is TGTGCCAGCAGCCCGCACATTGATAACACCGGGGAGCTGTTTTTT. Translated: CASSPHIDNTGELFF.

This sequence joins TRBV5-6 and TRBJ1-5, with unresolved D. The V end lost 2 bases, the J end lost 2 bases, and 8 bases lay between the germline ends. CDR3 length equals 14 residues. The germline V gene has CDR1 SGHDT and CDR2 YYEEEE. DNA for the CDR3: TGTGCCAGCAGCTTCCAGGCAGGCAATCAGCCCCAGCATTTT. This encodes CASSFQAGNQPQHF. The full variable domain, in which reference TRBV5-6 and TRBJ1-5 provide the parts outside the CDR3, is DAGVTQSPTHLIKTRGQQVTLRCSPKSGHDTVSWYQQALGQGPQFIFQYYEEEERQRGNFPDRFSGHQFPNYSSELNVNALLLGDSALYLCASSFQAGNQPQHFGDGTRLSIL.

The rearrangement links TRBV5-6 to TRBJ1-1, with D hard to call. With 0 bases removed from V and 4 bases from J, the gap between germline ends came to 7 bases. Germline V lookup: CDR1 SGHDT, CDR2 YYEEEE. CDR3 length equals 13 residues. In nucleotides, the CDR3 is TGTGCCAGCAGCTTGGAGGAGGGCACTGAAGCTTTCTTT. Translation: CASSLEEGTEAFF.

This clone showed up just a few times. The chain links TRBV19 to TRBJ1-6; TRBD1 is a possible D gene (5 bases). Deletions cut 5 bases from V and 14 bases from J, with 13 bases between. The CDR3 totals 12 residues. Germline V lookup: CDR1 LNHDA, CDR2 SQIVND (reference sequence). As DNA, the CDR3 is TGTGCCAGTAGTTCTCAATGGGGGGCCCTCCACTTT. This gives the protein CASSSQWGALHF. Together with reference TRBV19 and TRBJ1-6, the CDR3 gives the full variable domain: DGGITQSPKYLFRKEGQNVTLSCEQNLNHDAMYWYRQDPGQGLRLIYYSQIVNDFQKGDIAEGYSVSREKKESFPLTVTSAQKNPTAFYLCASSSQWGALHFGNGTRLTVT.

The chain joins TRBV19 to TRBJ1-1; TRBD1 agrees at 7 bases. This CDR3 spans 13 amino acids. The V gene's germline CDR1 is LNHDA and CDR2 SQIVND (reference sequence). V lost 7 bases to trimming and J lost 5 bases; unmatched junction nucleotides: 7. CDR3 nucleotide sequence: TGTGCCAGTACCGGCCAGGGGGTGACTGAAGCTTTCTTT. Translating gives CASTGQGVTEAFF. Using reference TRBV19 and TRBJ1-1 for the parts outside the CDR3, the full variable domain is DGGITQSPKYLFRKEGQNVTLSCEQNLNHDAMYWYRQDPGQGLRLIYYSQIVNDFQKGDIAEGYSVSREKKESFPLTVTSAQKNPTAFYLCASTGQGVTEAFFGQGTRLTVV.

This chain links TRBV6-5 with TRBJ2-7, with 8 bases lining up with TRBD1. The germline V gene has CDR1 MNHEY and CDR2 SVGAGI. The CDR3 contains 13 residues. The trim removed 4 bases at V and 7 bases at J, leaving 6 bases unmatched. As DNA, the CDR3 is TGTGCCAGCAGTTTGGACAGGGCAAGGGAGCAGTACTTC. It translates to CASSLDRAREQYF.

CDR3 amino acids: CAISARSPGTGVDTEAFF. CDR3 coding DNA: TGTGCCATCAGTGCGAGAAGCCCGGGGACAGGGGTAGACACTGAAGCTTTCTTT. This chain joins TRBV10-3 and TRBJ1-1, with TRBD1 identical over 10 bases. V gave up 4 bases and J gave up 3 bases; unmatched junction bases: 14. The CDR3 sequence is 18 residues long. Germline CDR1 ENHRY, CDR2 SYGVKD.

A single count supports this clone. V and J are TRBV11-2 and TRBJ1-4, with D possibly being TRBD1 (6 bases). The germline V gene encodes CDR1 SGHAT and CDR2 FQNNGV. The CDR3 is made up of 15 amino acids. V was shortened by 5 bases and J by 5 bases, with 15 bases between the two germline ends. The CDR3 spells CASSPPGAGNEKLFF. In DNA form, the CDR3 reads TGTGCCAGCAGCCCCCCAGGGGCAGGGAATGAAAAACTGTTTTTT. The variable domain in full, completed from reference TRBV11-2 and TRBJ1-4, reads EAGVAQSPRYKIIEKRQSVAFWCNPISGHATLYWYQQILGQGPKLLIQFQNNGVVDDSQLPKDRFSAERLKGVDSTLKIQPAKLEDSAVYLCASSPPGAGNEKLFFGSGTQLSVL.

This clone was picked up one time. The J gene is TRBJ1-4, the V gene TRBV5-6, with no clear D. V lost 4 bases, J lost 7 bases, and 17 bases lay in between. This CDR3 spans 15 amino acids. Germline V gives CDR1 SGHDT, CDR2 YYEEEE. In DNA form, the CDR3 reads TGTGCCAGCAGCCACGCAGGCGGCGGAGGTGAAAAACTGTTTTTT. It yields the protein CASSHAGGGGEKLFF.

The CDR3: CASYTLARQKNEQFF. CDR3 in DNA: TGTGCCAGCTATACACTGGCCAGACAAAAAAATGAGCAGTTCTTC. The J gene is TRBJ2-1, the V gene TRBV6-4; D ambiguous. This CDR3 comprises 15 residues. Trimming removed 8 bases at V and 7 bases at J, with 21 bases between. The V gene's germline CDR1 is MRHNA and CDR2 SNTAGT.

A single count supports this clone. This sequence joins TRBV7-8 and TRBJ2-1, with 8 bases identical to TRBD1. CDR1 is SGHVS, CDR2 FQNEAQ, per germline. With V trimmed by 0 bases and J by 5 bases, 3 bases remained unmatched. This CDR3 contains 15 residues. The CDR3 here is CASSLAGRGHNEQFF. The CDR3 DNA reads TGTGCCAGCAGCTTAGCGGGCAGGGGGCACAATGAGCAGTTCTTC.

This chain links TRBV12-3 or TRBV12-4 with TRBJ1-1, with D unresolved. V lost 5 bases to trimming and J lost 6 bases, with 13 bases between them. The CDR3 covers 13 residues. The CDR3 is CASSRSLSPEAFF. The CDR3, as DNA: TGTGCCAGCAGTCGATCCCTGAGCCCTGAAGCTTTCTTT.